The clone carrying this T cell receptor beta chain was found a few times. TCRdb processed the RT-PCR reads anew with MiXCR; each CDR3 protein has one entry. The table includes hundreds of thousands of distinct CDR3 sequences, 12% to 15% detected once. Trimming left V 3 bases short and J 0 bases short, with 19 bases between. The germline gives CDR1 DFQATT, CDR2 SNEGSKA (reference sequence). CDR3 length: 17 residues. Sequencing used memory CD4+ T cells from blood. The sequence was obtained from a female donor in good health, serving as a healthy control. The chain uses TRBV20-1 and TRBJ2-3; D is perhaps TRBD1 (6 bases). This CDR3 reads CSASGPLDSPSTDTQYF. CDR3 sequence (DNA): TGCAGTGCTAGTGGACCATTGGACAGTCCTAGCACAGATACGCAGTATTTT.